The following is a T cell receptor (beta chain) sequence with its context. TCRdb's copy holds only in-frame clones and misses some; the assay was immunoSEQ multiplex PCR. The sample shows fewer than 150,000 clones, approximately 82% of them seen only once. These data come from a study of cytomegalovirus exposure and HLA in healthy donors. Overall study: The same platform as the roughly 630 first-cohort repertoires was used for the 90 to 150 validation repertoires, a later analysis reported.

V trimming: 6 bases; J trimming: 5 bases; junction bases outside the gene matches: 5. The V gene's germline CDR1 is MRHNA and CDR2 SNTAGT. The CDR3 totals 15 residues. The sequenced sample consisted of PBMCs. This sequence joins TRBV6-4 and TRBJ2-1, with 12 positions matching TRBD2. This clonotype was obtained from a man aged 25 to 40 in good health and CMV-seropositive. The CDR3 sequence: CASSGGLAGNNEQFF. CDR3 bases: TGTGCCAGCAGCGGCGGACTAGCGGGGAACAATGAGCAGTTCTTC.